The next 8 T cell receptor beta chains were all read from a single sample in a study of CD8+ T cells in alopecia areata. cDNA serving as the sequencing template came from extracted, reverse transcribed RNA. Only in-frame clones appear in the TCRdb table, and some are missing; sequencing was by immunoSEQ multiplex PCR. The sample holds roughly 120,000 clones, 55% to 70% seen once. The sequenced sample consisted of CD4+ T cells sorted from blood. The receptors were sampled from a human donor in good health.

This rearrangement joins TRBV6-5 to TRBJ2-7, with a tentative D call TRBD2 (5 bases). This CDR3 spans 14 amino acids. Germline CDR1 is MNHEY and CDR2 is SVGAGI. Trimming stripped 5 bases from V and 7 bases from J, with 18 bases between. CDR3: CASSATGTFGEQYF. CDR3 nucleotides: TGTGCCAGCAGTGCGACGGGAACCTTTGGGGAGCAGTACTTC.

The chain joins TRBV29-1 to TRBJ1-5; D is undetermined. V lost 6 bases, J lost 2 bases, and 20 bases lay in between. CDR1 SQVTM and CDR2 ANQGSEA come from the germline V gene. This CDR3 has 16 residues. CDR3: CSVGEGKSQGNQPQHF. The DNA for the CDR3 is TGCAGCGTGGGAGAGGGTAAGAGTCAGGGCAATCAGCCCCAGCATTTT.

The rearrangement joins TRBV9 to TRBJ2-5; D gene uncertain. CDR1 SGDLS and CDR2 YYNGEE come from the germline V gene. This CDR3 contains 12 residues. The germline V and J ends were trimmed by 5 bases and 0 bases, with 5 bases remaining between them. The CDR3 DNA sequence: TGTGCCAGCAGTCGGAACCAAGAGACCCAGTACTTC. This sequence encodes CASSRNQETQYF.

This chain connects TRBV5-1 to TRBJ2-5; no firm D call. Germline V gives CDR1 SGHRS, CDR2 YFSETQ. Trimming removed 0 bases at V and 1 base at J, with 7 bases between. The CDR3 length is 14 residues. The CDR3 sequence: CASSLAGPQETQYF. In nucleotides, the CDR3 is TGCGCCAGCAGCTTGGCCGGGCCCCAAGAGACCCAGTACTTC.

This sequence joins TRBV29-1 and TRBJ1-4; tentative D call: TRBD1 (5 bases). Trimming shortened V by 2 bases and J by 8 bases, and 12 bases separated the two germline ends. The CDR3 has 13 residues. Germline V CDR1 and CDR2: SQVTM, ANQGSEA. This chain's CDR3 is CSVERGIGEKLFF. CDR3 nucleotide sequence: TGCAGCGTTGAACGGGGGATTGGAGAAAAACTGTTTTTT.

About this clone itself: Distinct nucleotide sequences in the sample also encode this CDR3. The J gene is TRBJ2-1, the V gene TRBV6-5; D call uncertain. The germline CDR1 and CDR2 sequences are MNHEY and SVGAGI. V gave up 0 bases and J gave up 9 bases, with 6 bases separating them. This CDR3 is 12 amino acids long. As DNA, the CDR3 is TGTGCCAGCAGTTACTCAACGGGTGAGCAGTTCTTC. Protein sequence: CASSYSTGEQFF.

The chain has TRBV5-6 and TRBJ2-7; 7 bases line up with TRBD1. The V and J ends lost 2 bases and 3 bases, in that order; junction bases with no gene match: 5. Germline V CDR1 and CDR2: SGHDT, YYEEEE. The CDR3 has 14 amino acids. The CDR3 reads CASSFRDSFYEQYF. CDR3 coding DNA: TGTGCCAGCAGCTTCCGGGACAGTTTCTACGAGCAGTACTTC. The full variable domain, its missing parts supplied by reference TRBV5-6 and TRBJ2-7, is DAGVTQSPTHLIKTRGQQVTLRCSPKSGHDTVSWYQQALGQGPQFIFQYYEEEERQRGNFPDRFSGHQFPNYSSELNVNALLLGDSALYLCASSFRDSFYEQYFGPGTRLTVT.

This clone was seen only a few times. The chain employs TRBV29-1 and TRBJ1-2; D may be TRBD1 (5 bases). Germline V gene sequence: CDR1 SQVTM, CDR2 ANQGSEA. V lost 7 bases, J lost 6 bases, and 15 bases lay in between. The CDR3 is 12 amino acids. The CDR3 DNA reads TGCAGCGCTAGGGGTTTGAAGAATGGCTACACCTTC. Translated, it gives CSARGLKNGYTF. Full variable domain (missing parts from reference TRBV29-1 and TRBJ1-2): SAVISQKPSRDICQRGTSLTIQCQVDSQVTMMFWYRQQPGQSLTLIATANQGSEATYESGFVIDKFPISRPNLTFSTLTVSNMSPEDSSIYLCSARGLKNGYTFGSGTRLTVV.